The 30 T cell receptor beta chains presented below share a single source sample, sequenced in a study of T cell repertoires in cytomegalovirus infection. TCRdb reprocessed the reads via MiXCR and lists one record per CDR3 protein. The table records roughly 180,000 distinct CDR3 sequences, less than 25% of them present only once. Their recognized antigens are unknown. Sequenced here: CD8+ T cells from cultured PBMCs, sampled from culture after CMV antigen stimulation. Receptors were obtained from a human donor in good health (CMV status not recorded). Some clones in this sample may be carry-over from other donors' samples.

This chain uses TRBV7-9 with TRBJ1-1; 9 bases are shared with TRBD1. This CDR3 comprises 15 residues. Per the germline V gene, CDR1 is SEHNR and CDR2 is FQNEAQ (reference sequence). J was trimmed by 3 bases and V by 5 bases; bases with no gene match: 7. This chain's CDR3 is CASSGGTGQDTEAFF. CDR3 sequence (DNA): TGTGCCAGCAGCGGTGGGACAGGGCAGGACACTGAAGCTTTCTTT.

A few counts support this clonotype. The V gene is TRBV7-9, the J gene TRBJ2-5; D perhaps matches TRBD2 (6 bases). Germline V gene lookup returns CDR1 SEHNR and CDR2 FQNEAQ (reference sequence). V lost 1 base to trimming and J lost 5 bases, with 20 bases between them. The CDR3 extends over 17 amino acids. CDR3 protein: CASSLESWDWARETQYF. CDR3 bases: TGTGCCAGCAGCTTAGAGAGTTGGGACTGGGCCAGGGAGACCCAGTACTTC.

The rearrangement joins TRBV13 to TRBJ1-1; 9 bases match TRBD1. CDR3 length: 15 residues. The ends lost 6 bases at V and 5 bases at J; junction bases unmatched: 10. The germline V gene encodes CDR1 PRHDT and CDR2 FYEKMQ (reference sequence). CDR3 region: CASRPTGTGRTEAFF. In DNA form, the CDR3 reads TGTGCCAGCAGACCAACCGGGACAGGGCGGACTGAAGCTTTCTTT.

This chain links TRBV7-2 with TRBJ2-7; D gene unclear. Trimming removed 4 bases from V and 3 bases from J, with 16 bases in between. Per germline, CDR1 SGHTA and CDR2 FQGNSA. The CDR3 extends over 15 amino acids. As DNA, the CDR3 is TGTGCCAGCAGCTCTATACGTCAGACTTTCTACGAGCAGTACTTC. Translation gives CASSSIRQTFYEQYF.

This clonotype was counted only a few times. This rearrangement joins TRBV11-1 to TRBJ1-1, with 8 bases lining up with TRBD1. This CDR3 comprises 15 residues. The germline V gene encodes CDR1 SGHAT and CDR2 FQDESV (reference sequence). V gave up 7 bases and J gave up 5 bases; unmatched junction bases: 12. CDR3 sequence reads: CASTVAGGAGTEAFF. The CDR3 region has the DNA TGTGCCAGCACCGTAGCAGGGGGCGCGGGGACTGAAGCTTTCTTT.

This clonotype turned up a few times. This CDR3 reads CASSETNGQETQYF. The CDR3 coding sequence is TGTGCCAGCAGTGAGACAAACGGACAAGAGACCCAGTACTTC. The chain has TRBV2 and TRBJ2-5; D is ambiguous. The CDR3 covers 14 residues. Germline loops: CDR1 SNHLY, CDR2 FYNNEI. Between the trimmed V and J ends, which lost 3 bases and 2 bases, there was a span of 10 bases.

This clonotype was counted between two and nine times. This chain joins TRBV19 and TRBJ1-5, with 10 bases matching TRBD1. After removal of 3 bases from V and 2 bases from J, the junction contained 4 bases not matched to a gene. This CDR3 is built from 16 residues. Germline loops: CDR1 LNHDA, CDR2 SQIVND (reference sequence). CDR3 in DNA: TGTGCCAGTAGTATTTGGACAGGGGGAGGCAATCAGCCCCAGCATTTT. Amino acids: CASSIWTGGGNQPQHF.

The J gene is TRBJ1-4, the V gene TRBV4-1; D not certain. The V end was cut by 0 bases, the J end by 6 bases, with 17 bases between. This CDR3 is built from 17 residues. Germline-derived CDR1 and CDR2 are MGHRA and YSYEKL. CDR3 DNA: TGCGCCAGCAGCCAAGACTTCGACCGTCCTGGGGATGAAAAACTGTTTTTT. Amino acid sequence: CASSQDFDRPGDEKLFF.

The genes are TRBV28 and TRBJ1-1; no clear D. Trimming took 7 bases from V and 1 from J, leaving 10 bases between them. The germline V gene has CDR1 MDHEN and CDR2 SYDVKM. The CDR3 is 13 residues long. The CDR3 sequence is CASKYSGNTEAFF. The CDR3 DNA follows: TGTGCCAGCAAGTATTCTGGGAACACTGAAGCTTTCTTT.

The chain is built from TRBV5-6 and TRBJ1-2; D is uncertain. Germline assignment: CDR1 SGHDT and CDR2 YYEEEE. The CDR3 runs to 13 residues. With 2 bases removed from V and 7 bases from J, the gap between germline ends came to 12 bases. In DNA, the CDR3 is TGTGCCAGCAGCTTTAAAACATCGGGTGGCTACACCTTC. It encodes CASSFKTSGGYTF.

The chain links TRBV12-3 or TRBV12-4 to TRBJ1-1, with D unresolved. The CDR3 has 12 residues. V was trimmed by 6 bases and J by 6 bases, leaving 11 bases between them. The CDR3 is CASRYNTAEAFF. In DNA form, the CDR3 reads TGTGCCAGCAGATACAATACAGCTGAAGCTTTCTTT.

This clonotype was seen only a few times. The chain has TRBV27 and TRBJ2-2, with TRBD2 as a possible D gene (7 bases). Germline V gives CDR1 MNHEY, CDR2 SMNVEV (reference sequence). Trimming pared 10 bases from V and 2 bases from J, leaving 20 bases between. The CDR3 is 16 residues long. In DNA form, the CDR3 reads TGTGCCACCCGACCCGCGGGGGCGGGAAACACCGGGGAGCTGTTTTTT. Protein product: CATRPAGAGNTGELFF.

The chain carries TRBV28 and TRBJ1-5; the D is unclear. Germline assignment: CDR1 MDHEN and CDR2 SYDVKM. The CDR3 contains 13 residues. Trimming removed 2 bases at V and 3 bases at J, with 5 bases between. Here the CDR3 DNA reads TGTGCCAGCAGTTTAACACTCAATCAGCCCCAGCATTTT. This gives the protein CASSLTLNQPQHF.

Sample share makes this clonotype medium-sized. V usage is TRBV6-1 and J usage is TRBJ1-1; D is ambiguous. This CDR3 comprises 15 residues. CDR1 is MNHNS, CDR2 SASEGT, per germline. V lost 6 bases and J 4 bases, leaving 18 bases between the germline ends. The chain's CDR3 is CASRTSGLSGTEAFF. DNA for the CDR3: TGTGCCAGCAGAACTTCCGGGCTTTCGGGCACTGAAGCTTTCTTT.

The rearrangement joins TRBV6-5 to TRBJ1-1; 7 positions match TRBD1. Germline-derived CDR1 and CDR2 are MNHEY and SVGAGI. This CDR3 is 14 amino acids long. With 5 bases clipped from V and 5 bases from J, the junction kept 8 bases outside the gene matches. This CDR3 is CASSLHRGGTEAFF. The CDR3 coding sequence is TGTGCCAGCAGTCTCCACAGGGGAGGGACTGAAGCTTTCTTT.

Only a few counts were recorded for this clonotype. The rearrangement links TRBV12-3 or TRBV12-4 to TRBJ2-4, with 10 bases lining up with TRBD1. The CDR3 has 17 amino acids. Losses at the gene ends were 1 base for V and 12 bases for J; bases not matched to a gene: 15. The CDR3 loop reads CASSLEGTGTGDDDQYF. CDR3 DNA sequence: TGTGCCAGCAGTTTAGAGGGGACGGGGACAGGGGATGATGATCAGTACTTC.

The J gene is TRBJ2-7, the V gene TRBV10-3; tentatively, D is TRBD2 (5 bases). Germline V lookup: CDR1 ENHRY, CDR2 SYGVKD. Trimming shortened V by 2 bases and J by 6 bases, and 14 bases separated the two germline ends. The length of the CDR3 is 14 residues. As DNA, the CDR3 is TGTGCCATCAGTGAGAAATTCGGAAGCGGCGAGCAGTACTTC. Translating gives CAISEKFGSGEQYF.

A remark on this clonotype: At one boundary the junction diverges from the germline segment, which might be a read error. The DNA for the CDR3 is TGTGTCAGCAGCTTAGATTTCGGGTTAGCCAAAAACATTCAGTACTTC. Encoded protein: CVSSLDFGLAKNIQYF. The genes are TRBV7-2 and TRBJ2-4; no clear D gene. The CDR3 has 16 amino acids. The V gene's germline CDR1 is SGHTA and CDR2 FQGNSA.

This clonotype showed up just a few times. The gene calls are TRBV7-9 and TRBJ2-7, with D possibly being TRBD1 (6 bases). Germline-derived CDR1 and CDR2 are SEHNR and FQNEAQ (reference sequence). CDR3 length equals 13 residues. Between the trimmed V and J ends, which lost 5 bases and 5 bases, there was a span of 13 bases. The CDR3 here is CASSPTGRHEQYF. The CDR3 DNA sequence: TGTGCCAGCAGCCCAACAGGGCGCCACGAGCAGTACTTC.

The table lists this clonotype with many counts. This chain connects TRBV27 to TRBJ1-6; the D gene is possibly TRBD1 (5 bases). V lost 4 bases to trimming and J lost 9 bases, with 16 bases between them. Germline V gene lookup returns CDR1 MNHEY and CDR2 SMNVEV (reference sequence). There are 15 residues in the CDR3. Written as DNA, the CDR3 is TGTGCCAGCAGTTGGTCAGGGCGAGATGGTTCACCCCTCCACTTT. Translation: CASSWSGRDGSPLHF.

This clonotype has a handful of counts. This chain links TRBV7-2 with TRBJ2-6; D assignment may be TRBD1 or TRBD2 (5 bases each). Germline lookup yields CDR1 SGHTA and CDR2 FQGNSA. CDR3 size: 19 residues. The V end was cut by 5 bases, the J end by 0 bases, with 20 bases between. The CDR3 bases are TGTGCCAGCAGCGCACCTCACCCGGGACCCCGCTCTGGGGCCAACGTCCTGACTTTC. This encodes CASSAPHPGPRSGANVLTF.

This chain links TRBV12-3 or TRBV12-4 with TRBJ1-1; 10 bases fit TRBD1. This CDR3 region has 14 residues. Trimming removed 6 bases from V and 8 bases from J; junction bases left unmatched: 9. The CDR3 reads CASRTGTGVPEAFF. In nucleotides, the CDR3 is TGTGCCAGCAGGACCGGGACAGGGGTCCCCGAAGCTTTCTTT.

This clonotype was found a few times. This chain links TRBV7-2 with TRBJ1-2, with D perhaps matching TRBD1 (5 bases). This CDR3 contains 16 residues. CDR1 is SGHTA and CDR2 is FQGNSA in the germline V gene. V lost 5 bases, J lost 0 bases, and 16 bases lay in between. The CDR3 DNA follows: TGTGCCAGCAGCCCACCGACGCAGGGAGCTAACTATGGCTACACCTTC. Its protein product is CASSPPTQGANYGYTF.

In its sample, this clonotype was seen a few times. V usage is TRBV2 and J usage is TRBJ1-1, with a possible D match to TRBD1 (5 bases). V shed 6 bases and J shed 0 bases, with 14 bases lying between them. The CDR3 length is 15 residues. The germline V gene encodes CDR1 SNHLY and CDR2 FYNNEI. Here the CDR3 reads CASRDLGLMNTEAFF. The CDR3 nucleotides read TGTGCCAGCAGAGACCTGGGACTCATGAACACTGAAGCTTTCTTT.

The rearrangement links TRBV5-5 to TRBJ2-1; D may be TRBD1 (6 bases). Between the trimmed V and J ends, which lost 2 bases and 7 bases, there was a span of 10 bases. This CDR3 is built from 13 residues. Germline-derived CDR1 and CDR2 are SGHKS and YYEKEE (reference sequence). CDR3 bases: TGTGCCAGCAGCTTACAGGGTTGGAATGAGCAGTTCTTC. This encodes CASSLQGWNEQFF.

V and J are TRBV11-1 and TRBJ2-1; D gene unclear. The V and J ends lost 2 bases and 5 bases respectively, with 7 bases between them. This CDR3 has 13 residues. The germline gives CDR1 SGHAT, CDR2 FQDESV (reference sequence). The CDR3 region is CASSLQAHNEQFF. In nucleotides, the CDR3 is TGTGCCAGCAGCTTACAAGCCCACAATGAGCAGTTCTTC.

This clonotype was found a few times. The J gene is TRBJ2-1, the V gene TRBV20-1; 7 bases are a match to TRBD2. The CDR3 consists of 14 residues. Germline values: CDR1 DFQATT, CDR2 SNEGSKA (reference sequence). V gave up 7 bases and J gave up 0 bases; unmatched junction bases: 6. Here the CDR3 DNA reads TGCAGTGGGGGGGGGGTAAGCTCCTACAATGAGCAGTTCTTC. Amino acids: CSGGGVSSYNEQFF.

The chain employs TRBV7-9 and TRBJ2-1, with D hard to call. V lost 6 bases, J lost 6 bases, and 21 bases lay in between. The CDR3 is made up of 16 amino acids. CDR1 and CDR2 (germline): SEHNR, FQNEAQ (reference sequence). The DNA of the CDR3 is TGTGCCAGCAGGAAAGGTGGAATCGGACGCGGCAATGAGCAGTTCTTC. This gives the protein CASRKGGIGRGNEQFF.

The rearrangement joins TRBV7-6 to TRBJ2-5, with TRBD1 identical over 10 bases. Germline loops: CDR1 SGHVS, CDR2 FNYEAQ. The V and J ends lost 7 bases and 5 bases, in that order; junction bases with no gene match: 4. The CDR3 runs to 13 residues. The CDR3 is CASIQGQGETQYF. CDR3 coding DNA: TGTGCCAGCATCCAGGGACAGGGGGAGACCCAGTACTTC.

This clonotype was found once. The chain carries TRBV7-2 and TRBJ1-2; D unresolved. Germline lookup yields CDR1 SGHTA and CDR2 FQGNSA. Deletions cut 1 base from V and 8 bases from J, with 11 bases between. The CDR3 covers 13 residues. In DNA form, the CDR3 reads TGTGCCAGCAGCTTAGGGCCCACCGGGGGCTACACCTTC. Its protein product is CASSLGPTGGYTF.